The T cell receptor (beta chain) described here comes from a study of blood T cell repertoires in COVID-19. Across the whole study: Nucleic acid was either cDNA or gDNA, and it came from T cells, B-cell-depleted T cells, or PBMCs.

In germline, CDR1 is SGHRS, CDR2 YFSETQ. V was pared by 0 bases and J by 4 bases, with 6 bases of the junction left unmatched. The CDR3 is made up of 17 amino acids. TCRdb keeps only in-frame clones here, not all; method: immunoSEQ multiplex PCR. The sample lists about 11,000 clones; 80% to 85% were seen once. The clonotype was recovered from a man aged 65 to 85 with active COVID-19. The genes are TRBV5-1 and TRBJ2-5, with 13 bases identical to TRBD2. Material: peripheral blood. In DNA, the CDR3 is TGCGCCAGCAGCTTGGCACTAGCGGGGGGGCTTGGAGAGACCCAGTACTTC. This codes for CASSLALAGGLGETQYF.